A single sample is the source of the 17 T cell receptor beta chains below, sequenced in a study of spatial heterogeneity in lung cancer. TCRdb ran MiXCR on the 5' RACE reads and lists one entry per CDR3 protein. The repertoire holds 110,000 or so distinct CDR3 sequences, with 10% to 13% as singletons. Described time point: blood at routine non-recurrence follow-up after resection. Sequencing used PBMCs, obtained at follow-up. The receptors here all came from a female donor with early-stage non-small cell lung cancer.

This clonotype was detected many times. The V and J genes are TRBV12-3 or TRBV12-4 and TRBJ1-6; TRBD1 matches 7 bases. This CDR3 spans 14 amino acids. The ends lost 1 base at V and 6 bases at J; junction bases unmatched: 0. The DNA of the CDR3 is TGTGCCAGCAGTTTAGGACAGGGTAATTCACCCCTCCACTTT. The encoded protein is CASSLGQGNSPLHF.

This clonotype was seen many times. The CDR3 bases are TGTGCCAGCAGCCAAGATGGGGGCACTAGCAATCAGCCCCAGCATTTT. Encoded protein: CASSQDGGTSNQPQHF. The V call is TRBV3-1, the J call TRBJ1-5; the D gene is possibly TRBD1 (6 bases). CDR1 and CDR2 from the germline V gene are LGHDT and YNNKEL (reference sequence). The CDR3 length is 16 residues. V was shortened by 0 bases and J by 0 bases, with 9 bases between the two germline ends.

The CDR3 nucleotides are TGTGCCAGCTCACCAATGGGCCTATTTGACAGCTCTGGAAACACCATATATTTT. Translation: CASSPMGLFDSSGNTIYF. The chain joins TRBV18 to TRBJ1-3, with a possible D match to TRBD1 (5 bases). V dropped 2 bases and J dropped 0 bases, with 17 bases sitting between them. Germline V CDR1 and CDR2: KGHSH, LQKENI. This CDR3 spans 18 amino acids.

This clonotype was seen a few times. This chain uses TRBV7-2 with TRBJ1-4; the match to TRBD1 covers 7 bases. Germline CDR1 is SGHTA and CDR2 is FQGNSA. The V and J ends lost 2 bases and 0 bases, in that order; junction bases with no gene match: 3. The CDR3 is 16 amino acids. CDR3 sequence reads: CASSLQGGTTNEKLFF. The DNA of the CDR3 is TGTGCCAGCAGCTTACAGGGGGGAACAACTAATGAAAAACTGTTTTTT.

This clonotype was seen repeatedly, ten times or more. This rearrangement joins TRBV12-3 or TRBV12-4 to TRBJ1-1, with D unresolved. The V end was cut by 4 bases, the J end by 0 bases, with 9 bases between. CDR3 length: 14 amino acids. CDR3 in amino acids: CASSSDTLNTEAFF. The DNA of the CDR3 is TGTGCCAGCAGTTCCGACACGTTGAACACTGAAGCTTTCTTT.

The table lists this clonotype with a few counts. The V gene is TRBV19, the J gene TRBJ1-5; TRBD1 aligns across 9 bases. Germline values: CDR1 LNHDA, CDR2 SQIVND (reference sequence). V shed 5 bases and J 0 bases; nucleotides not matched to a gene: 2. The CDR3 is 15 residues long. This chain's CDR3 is CASSRTGVSNQPQHF. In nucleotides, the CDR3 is TGTGCCAGTAGTCGGACAGGGGTTAGCAATCAGCCCCAGCATTTT.

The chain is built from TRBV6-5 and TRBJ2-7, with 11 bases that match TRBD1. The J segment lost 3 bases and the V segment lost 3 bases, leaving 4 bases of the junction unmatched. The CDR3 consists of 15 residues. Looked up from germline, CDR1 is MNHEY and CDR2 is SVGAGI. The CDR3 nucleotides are TGTGCCAGCAGTTATTCCGGGACAGGGGGCTACGAGCAGTACTTC. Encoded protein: CASSYSGTGGYEQYF.

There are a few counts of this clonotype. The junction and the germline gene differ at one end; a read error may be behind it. CDR3 sequence: CVSSRDRGGETQYF. CDR3 nucleotide sequence: TGTGTCAGCAGCCGCGACAGGGGTGGAGAGACCCAGTACTTC. The chain recombines TRBV13 with TRBJ2-5; 8 nucleotides agree with TRBD1. There are 14 residues in the CDR3. CDR1 and CDR2 from the germline V gene are PRHDT and FYEKMQ (reference sequence).

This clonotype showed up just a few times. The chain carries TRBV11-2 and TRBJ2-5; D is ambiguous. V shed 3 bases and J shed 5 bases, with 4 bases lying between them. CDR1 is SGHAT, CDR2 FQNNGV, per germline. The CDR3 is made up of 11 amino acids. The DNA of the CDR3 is TGTGCCAGCAGCTTTGGGGAGACCCAGTACTTC. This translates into CASSFGETQYF.

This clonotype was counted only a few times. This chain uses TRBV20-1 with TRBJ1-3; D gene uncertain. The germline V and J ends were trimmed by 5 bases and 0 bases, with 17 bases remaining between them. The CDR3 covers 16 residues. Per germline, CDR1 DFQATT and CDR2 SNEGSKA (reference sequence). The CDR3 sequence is CSAAFNGPISGNTIYF. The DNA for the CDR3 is TGCAGTGCTGCATTCAACGGACCCATCTCTGGAAACACCATATATTTT.

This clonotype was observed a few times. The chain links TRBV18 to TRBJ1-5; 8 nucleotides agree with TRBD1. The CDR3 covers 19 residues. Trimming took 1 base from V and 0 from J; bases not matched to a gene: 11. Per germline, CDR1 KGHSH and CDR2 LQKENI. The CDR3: CASSPRPGTGTYSNQPQHF. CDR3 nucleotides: TGTGCCAGCTCACCACGTCCCGGGACAGGAACTTATAGCAATCAGCCCCAGCATTTT.

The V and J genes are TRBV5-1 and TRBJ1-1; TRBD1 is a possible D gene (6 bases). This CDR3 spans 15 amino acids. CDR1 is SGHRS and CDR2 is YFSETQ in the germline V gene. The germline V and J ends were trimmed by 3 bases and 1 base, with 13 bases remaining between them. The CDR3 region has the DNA TGCGCCAGCAGCTCTCGTGGACAGCCGAACACTGAAGCTTTCTTT. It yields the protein CASSSRGQPNTEAFF.

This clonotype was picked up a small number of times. The CDR3 nucleotides read TGTGCCAGCAGCCAAGAGACCAGCGGGAGTGACATTCAGTACTTC. Translating gives CASSQETSGSDIQYF. This chain links TRBV4-2 with TRBJ2-4; 8 bases are shared with TRBD2. CDR3 length: 15 amino acids. J lost 8 bases, V lost 0 bases, and 6 bases had no gene match. CDR1 is LGHNA, CDR2 YNFKEQ, per germline.

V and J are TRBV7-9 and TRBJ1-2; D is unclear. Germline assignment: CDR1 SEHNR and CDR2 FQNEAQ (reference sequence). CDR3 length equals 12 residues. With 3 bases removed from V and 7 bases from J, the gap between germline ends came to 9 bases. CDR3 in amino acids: CASSFYSGGYTF. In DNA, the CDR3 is TGTGCCAGCAGCTTTTACAGCGGTGGCTACACCTTC. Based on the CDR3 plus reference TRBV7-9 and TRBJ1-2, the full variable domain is DTGVSQNPRHKITKRGQNVTFRCDPISEHNRLYWYRQTLGQGPEFLTYFQNEAQLEKSRLLSDRFSAERPKGSFSTLEIQRTEQGDSAMYLCASSFYSGGYTFGSGTRLTVV.

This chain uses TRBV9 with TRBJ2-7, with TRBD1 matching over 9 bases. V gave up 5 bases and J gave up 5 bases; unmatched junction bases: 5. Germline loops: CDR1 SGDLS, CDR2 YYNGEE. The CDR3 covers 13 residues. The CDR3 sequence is CASSTRTGDEQYF. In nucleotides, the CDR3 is TGTGCCAGCAGTACCAGGACAGGGGACGAGCAGTACTTC.

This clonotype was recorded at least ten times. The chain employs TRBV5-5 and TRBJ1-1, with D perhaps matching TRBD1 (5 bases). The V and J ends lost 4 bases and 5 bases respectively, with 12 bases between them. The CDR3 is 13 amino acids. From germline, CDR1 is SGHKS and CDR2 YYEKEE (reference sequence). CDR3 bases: TGTGCCAGCAGCAAGGACATTAGGACTGAAGCTTTCTTT. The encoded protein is CASSKDIRTEAFF.

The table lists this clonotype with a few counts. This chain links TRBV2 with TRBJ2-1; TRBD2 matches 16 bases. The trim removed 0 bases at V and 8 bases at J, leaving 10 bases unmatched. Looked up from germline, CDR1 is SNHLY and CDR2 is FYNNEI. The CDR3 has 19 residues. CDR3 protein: CASSEAPGTSGRAVHEQFF. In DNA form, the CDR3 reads TGTGCCAGCAGTGAAGCGCCAGGGACTAGCGGGAGGGCCGTTCATGAGCAGTTCTTC.